This T cell receptor (beta chain) was sequenced during a study of blood T cell repertoires in COVID-19 (dated by TCRdb to about 2020). As for the study more broadly: Samples covering the acute and convalescent phases of COVID-19 were provided by collaborators in the United States, Italy and Spain. The prospective study material was composed of cDNA or gDNA derived from T cells, B-cell-depleted T cells, or PBMCs. Deeply sampled blood TCRbeta repertoires from subjects exposed to, actively infected with, or recovered from COVID-19 were included in the dataset. A freely available public database, intended as a resource for researchers studying the immune response to SARS-CoV-2, is where the repertoires were released. The samples were drawn from the first 160 participants of the ongoing ImmuneRACE study and from 950 to 1,500 subjects provided by 6 global collaborators. The sample metadata nearly always contained a de-identified subject ID, COVID-19 status, age in years and sex. Where available, HLA class I and class II types were taken from metadata supplied by the sample provider and were not determined by assay-based typing.

The germline V gene yields SQVTM for CDR1 and ANQGSEA for CDR2. The V end loses 1 base and the J end loses 0 bases, and a stretch of 8 bases separates them. The CDR3 runs 14 residues from the cysteine to the phenylalanine. Of the read, only the CDR3 DNA is kept; its 42 bases are in frame from base 1. The full study reports these points: How much clinical and demographic metadata was included differed by source and by participant, and the metadata was provided uncurated.

This clone was counted once. The specificity of this receptor is unknown. Base-call qualities are not available, and no considerably larger clone is one nucleotide away. The immunoSEQ Assay, a bias-controlled multiplex PCR, was used to amplify TCRbeta CDR3 regions from genomic DNA. The original pipeline was this. Nucleated cell counts per sample were estimated from amplification of reference gene primers within the assay. To quantify the absolute abundance of each unique TCRbeta CDR3 rearrangement, sequence reads were collapsed and filtered. For each sample, productive Simpson clonality was calculated by taking the square root of Simpson's diversity index across productive rearrangements. Sourced from immuneACCESS, this table was stored by TCRdb with only in-frame sequences that have V and J called. A share of the clones is absent; for the studies checked, an unresolved V gene accounts for under half, and the remainder has no known explanation. Clone size and the V and J calls come from that table; the DNA yielded D and trimming. Here the sample has under 400,000 clones; 88% occur a single time. Together, the top ten hold 0.85% to 1.3% of the sample.

Participants in the prospective study were enrolled through a virtual design, were aged roughly 18 to 100 years, and lived in approximately 24 United States geographic areas. To assign participants to cohorts, the prospective study relied on clinical history that participants themselves reported in a screening survey and a study questionnaire. A participant counted as exposed if, within 2 weeks of entering the study, that participant had been in contact with someone who had a PCR-confirmed or clinician-diagnosed COVID-19 case. In the prospective study, mobile phlebotomists collected whole blood, serum and a nasopharyngeal or oropharyngeal swab from each participant. Additional blood draws and questionnaires over a 2-month period could optionally be provided by prospective study participants. Before DNA extraction, blood samples from the prospective study were shipped at room temperature or frozen.

The sample was PBMCs or T cells enriched from blood (not recorded which). The receptor was derived from a woman in her 30s who had been exposed to COVID-19. The chain employs TRBV29-1 and TRBJ2-3; matching of 6 bases hints at TRBD2 as the D gene. The CDR3 protein sequence reads: CSVEAGTSTDTQYF. The DNA sequence reads TGCAGCGTTGAAGCGGGGACTAGCACAGATACGCAGTATTTT.